A selection of T cell receptor beta chains follows, all from one sample in a study of CD8 T cells in ankylosing spondylitis. Via MiXCR, TCRdb re-called the 5' RACE reads, giving one row per CDR3 protein. The sample lists approximately 150,000 distinct CDR3 sequences, around a third occurring once. The sample consisted of synovial fluid, either unsorted or a sorted T cell fraction (not recorded which). All receptors come from a male donor with ankylosing spondylitis. The CDR3 runs from the conserved cysteine through the conserved F or W. A D gene is named only where the DNA matches it firmly. Part of the rows lack a size; the others show once, few, many or a class for expanded clones.

size: many
V: TRBV24-1
J: TRBJ2-3
D: TRBD2
DNA: TGTGCCACCAGTGACCCCGGGACTAGCGGGAGGACCACAGATACGCAGTATTTT
CDR3: CATSDPGTSGRTTDTQYF

size: NA
V: TRBV19
J: TRBJ1-5
D: TRBD1
DNA: TGTGCCAGTAGTTACAGACAGGGGCCCAATCAGCCCCAGCATTTT
CDR3: CASSYRQGPNQPQHF

size: NA
V: TRBV5-1
J: TRBJ1-1
D: TRBD1
DNA: TGCGCCAGCACCAACGGGGCCAAGACGGAAGGAACAGGGGGTGAAGCTTTCTTT
CDR3: CASTNGAKTEGTGGEAFF

size: many
V: TRBV4-2
J: TRBJ2-5
D: NA
DNA: TGTGCCAGCAGCCAAGATAACCAAGAGACCCAGTACTTC
CDR3: CASSQDNQETQYF

size: NA
V: TRBV2
J: TRBJ1-2
D: NA
DNA: TGTGCCAGCAGTGGGGGAATGGCCGGCAGCTATGGCTACACCTTC
CDR3: CASSGGMAGSYGYTF

size: NA
V: TRBV28
J: TRBJ2-1
D: NA
DNA: TGTGCCAGCAGTTTCGAGTCCAACAATGAGCAGTTCTTC
CDR3: CASSFESNNEQFF

size: few
V: TRBV20-1
J: TRBJ1-5
D: NA
DNA: TGCAGTGCAAGGGCAGGCTCGGGGTCGGGTCAGCCCCAGCATTTT
CDR3: CSARAGSGSGQPQHF

size: NA
V: TRBV30
J: TRBJ2-7
D: NA
DNA: TGTGCCTGGAAGGAATCCTACGAGCAGTACTTC
CDR3: CAWKESYEQYF

size: NA
V: TRBV29-1
J: TRBJ2-1
D: TRBD1
DNA: TGCAGCGGCGCGAACAGGGGAGAAGGTGAGCAGTTCTTC
CDR3: CSGANRGEGEQFF

size: few
V: TRBV14
J: TRBJ2-5
D: TRBD1
DNA: TGTGCCAGCAGTCCACCGGGACAGAAAAAAGAGACCCAGTACTTC
CDR3: CASSPPGQKKETQYF

size: many
V: TRBV18
J: TRBJ2-2
D: NA
DNA: TGTGCCAGCTCCCAAGGACAGTCTAACACCGGGGAGCTGTTTTTT
CDR3: CASSQGQSNTGELFF

size: NA
V: TRBV20-1
J: TRBJ2-1
D: NA
DNA: TGCAGTGCTCCTCCCACTACGGGTAGCTCCTACAATGAGCAGTTCTTC
CDR3: CSAPPTTGSSYNEQFF

size: NA
V: TRBV25-1
J: TRBJ1-4
D: NA
DNA: TGTGCCAGCAGTGAGTACAGCGGTCCTAATGAAAAACTGTTTTTT
CDR3: CASSEYSGPNEKLFF

size: few
V: TRBV6-1
J: TRBJ2-3
D: NA
DNA: TGTGCCAGCAGCCTCTGGCGGAGATTCACAGATACGCAGTATTTT
CDR3: CASSLWRRFTDTQYF

size: many
V: TRBV29-1
J: TRBJ2-1
D: NA
DNA: TGCAGCGCCAGACAGGGAGGCTACAATGAGCAGTTCTTC
CDR3: CSARQGGYNEQFF

size: NA
V: TRBV18
J: TRBJ1-3
D: NA
DNA: TGTGCCAGCTCACACGATACGGGGGCTCTGGCCTCTGGAAACACCATATATTTT
CDR3: CASSHDTGALASGNTIYF

size: NA
V: TRBV10-3
J: TRBJ2-3
D: NA
DNA: TGTGCCATCACCGGTCCTGGGCTGGGAGATACGCAGTATTTT
CDR3: CAITGPGLGDTQYF

size: NA
V: TRBV3-1
J: TRBJ2-7
D: NA
DNA: TGTGCCAGCAGCCAAGGCGAGGGGTCCTACGAGCAGTACTTC
CDR3: CASSQGEGSYEQYF

size: few
V: TRBV12-3/TRBV12-4
J: TRBJ1-5
D: TRBD1
DNA: TGTGCCAGCACCAGGACAGGGATCGCTGATCAGCCCCAGCATTTT
CDR3: CASTRTGIADQPQHF

size: few
V: TRBV3-1
J: TRBJ1-1
D: NA
DNA: TGTGCCAGCAGCCAAGATAATCCGAAAGGTTTTGGACCGAACACTGAAGCTTTCTTT
CDR3: CASSQDNPKGFGPNTEAFF

size: NA
V: TRBV28
J: TRBJ2-7
D: NA
DNA: TGTGCCAGCACCCGGGGGTCGGCCAGGGTGGCCTACGAGCAGTACTTC
CDR3: CASTRGSARVAYEQYF

size: many
V: TRBV15
J: TRBJ1-4
D: NA
DNA: TGTGCCACCAGCAGAGATCAGGGTGAAAAACTGTTTTTT
CDR3: CATSRDQGEKLFF

size: NA
V: TRBV18
J: TRBJ2-3
D: TRBD1
DNA: TGTGCCAGCTCCCCACAGGGGGTCCGGACAGATACGCAGTATTTT
CDR3: CASSPQGVRTDTQYF

size: few
V: TRBV20-1
J: TRBJ2-1
D: TRBD2
DNA: TGCAGTGCTGTAACTAGCGGGGGAAATGAGCAGTTCTTC
CDR3: CSAVTSGGNEQFF

size: NA
V: TRBV28
J: TRBJ1-2
D: NA
DNA: TGTGCCAGCAGTTTAAATCCGACAGCCACCTATGGCTACACCTTC
CDR3: CASSLNPTATYGYTF

size: NA
V: TRBV18
J: TRBJ1-1
D: NA
DNA: TGTGCCAGCTCACCTGCCTTCATGAACACTGAAGCTTTCTTT
CDR3: CASSPAFMNTEAFF

size: NA
V: TRBV9
J: TRBJ2-3
D: NA
DNA: TGTGCCAGCAGCGTAAGGGGGGCAGATACGCAGTATTTT
CDR3: CASSVRGADTQYF

size: NA
V: TRBV3-1
J: TRBJ1-1
D: NA
DNA: TGTGCCAGCTGGGGGGGCGGGAGCACTGAAGCTTTCTTT
CDR3: CASWGGGSTEAFF

size: NA
V: TRBV27
J: TRBJ2-3
D: TRBD2
DNA: TGTGCCAGCACCTCGTTGAGGGGGAGAACTAGCGGGATAGATACGCAGTATTTT
CDR3: CASTSLRGRTSGIDTQYF

size: NA
V: TRBV6-7
J: TRBJ1-6
D: NA
DNA: TGTGCCAGCAGTTACGAGCACCACAGGGTTAGACCAAATTCACCCCTCCACTTT
CDR3: CASSYEHHRVRPNSPLHF

size: NA
V: TRBV5-1
J: TRBJ2-5
D: NA
DNA: TGCGCCAGCAGCCAGGACGGCAGCCAAGAGACCCAGTACTTC
CDR3: CASSQDGSQETQYF

size: few
V: TRBV20-1
J: TRBJ2-1
D: TRBD1
DNA: TGCAGTGCTAAGAAGGTTCCGGGACAGGGGATCGATGAGCAGTTCTTC
CDR3: CSAKKVPGQGIDEQFF

size: NA
V: TRBV4-2
J: TRBJ2-3
D: NA
DNA: TGTGCCAGCAGCCCACTCTTAGGGGGAGGAGATACGCAGTATTTT
CDR3: CASSPLLGGGDTQYF

size: many
V: TRBV27
J: TRBJ1-5
D: TRBD1
DNA: TGTGCCAGCAGTCGGGACAGGGGCGTCAATCAGCCCCAGCATTTT
CDR3: CASSRDRGVNQPQHF

size: many
V: TRBV28
J: TRBJ2-7
D: TRBD2
DNA: TGTGCCAGCAGTCCCCCGGGACTAGCTAGTTACGAGCAGTACTTC
CDR3: CASSPPGLASYEQYF

size: NA
V: TRBV12-5
J: TRBJ2-5
D: NA
DNA: TGTGCTAGTGGTTTATCCGAGACCCAGTACTTC
CDR3: CASGLSETQYF

size: NA
V: TRBV29-1
J: TRBJ2-1
D: TRBD2
DNA: TGCAGCGTTGATTCCGGGAGGCGGATCAATGAGCAGTTCTTC
CDR3: CSVDSGRRINEQFF

size: NA
V: TRBV4-1
J: TRBJ2-4
D: TRBD1
DNA: TGCGCCAGCAGTCCACTACAGGGGGCCAAAAACATTCAGTACTTC
CDR3: CASSPLQGAKNIQYF

size: NA
V: TRBV19
J: TRBJ1-1
D: NA
DNA: TGTGCCAGTAGTAACACAAGGAACACTGAAGCTTTCTTT
CDR3: CASSNTRNTEAFF

size: NA
V: TRBV18
J: TRBJ2-5
D: NA
DNA: TGTGCCAGCTCACCACCGTTCCAGCGGGAGACCCAGTACTTC
CDR3: CASSPPFQRETQYF

size: NA
V: TRBV30
J: TRBJ1-4
D: NA
DNA: TGTGCCTGGAACAGGGTACGAGAAAAACTGTTTTTT
CDR3: CAWNRVREKLFF

size: many
V: TRBV5-1
J: TRBJ1-1
D: NA
DNA: TGCGCCAGCAGCTTTGGGGGGCAAAACACTGAAGCTTTCTTT
CDR3: CASSFGGQNTEAFF

size: NA
V: TRBV6-2/TRBV6-3
J: TRBJ2-5
D: TRBD1
DNA: TGTGCCAGCAGTTTCGGGACAGCCCAAGAGACCCAGTACTTC
CDR3: CASSFGTAQETQYF

size: many
V: TRBV11-2
J: TRBJ2-3
D: TRBD2
DNA: TGTGCCAGCAGCGCTACCGGGACTAGCGGGACTAGCACAGATACGCAGTATTTT
CDR3: CASSATGTSGTSTDTQYF

size: few
V: TRBV15
J: TRBJ1-5
D: TRBD1
DNA: TGTGCCACCAGCTCGCAGACAGGGAGAAATCAGCCCCAGCATTTT
CDR3: CATSSQTGRNQPQHF

size: NA
V: TRBV25-1
J: TRBJ1-4
D: NA
DNA: TGTGCCAGCAGTGAACCTGGGGGCAGCGGTGAAAAACTGTTTTTT
CDR3: CASSEPGGSGEKLFF

size: NA
V: TRBV5-1
J: TRBJ2-7
D: NA
DNA: TGCGCCAGCAGCAGAACGATGAACTACGAGCAGTACTTC
CDR3: CASSRTMNYEQYF

size: many
V: TRBV20-1
J: TRBJ2-1
D: TRBD2
DNA: TGCAGTGCTAGAGAGTGGTCTAGCGGGAGCAATGAGCAGTTCTTC
CDR3: CSAREWSSGSNEQFF

size: few
V: TRBV12-3/TRBV12-4
J: TRBJ2-1
D: TRBD1
DNA: TGTGCCAGCAGGACAGGGGTGAACTATGAGCAGTTCTTC
CDR3: CASRTGVNYEQFF

size: NA
V: TRBV5-4
J: TRBJ1-2
D: NA
DNA: TGTGCCAGCAGCCAGGACCCTCCGGCGGGCTACACCTTC
CDR3: CASSQDPPAGYTF

size: NA
V: TRBV5-1
J: TRBJ2-5
D: NA
DNA: TGCGCCAGCAGCTTGGCCGGTGAGACCCAGTACTTC
CDR3: CASSLAGETQYF

size: once
V: TRBV30
J: TRBJ2-1
D: NA
DNA: TGTGCCTGGAGTGTCGGCAGGGCAAGCTCCTACAATGAGCAGTTCTTC
CDR3: CAWSVGRASSYNEQFF

size: NA
V: TRBV19
J: TRBJ1-5
D: NA
DNA: TGTGCCAGTAGTATGTCGGGAAAGCCCCAGCATTTT
CDR3: CASSMSGKPQHF